This TCR beta chain was profiled in a study of neoadjuvant anti-PD-1 for oral cavity cancer. Across the study: Most patients had three to four biweekly doses of 3 mg/kg nivolumab before resection. Patients without progression received a fourth nivolumab dose around day 43, then surgical resection on days 50-56.

Six replicates per PBMC sample, mostly from roughly 470 ng of genomic DNA. Method: immunoSEQ multiplex PCR; TCRdb's copy keeps in-frame clones and lacks some. The sample records roughly 13,000 clones, less than 75% being singletons. Germline values: CDR1 SGHNT, CDR2 YYREEE (reference sequence). The V gene end was trimmed by 3 bases and the J gene end by 3 bases; junction bases not matched to a gene: 8. CDR3 length: 17 residues. The gene calls are TRBV5-4 and TRBJ2-6, with 8 nucleotides matching TRBD1. The sample was PBMCs, taken before nivolumab (anti-PD-1) treatment. The TCR comes from a person aged 35-80 years with oral cavity squamous cell carcinoma. This chain's CDR3 is CASSYGQGVFGANVLTF. Here the CDR3 DNA reads TGTGCCAGCAGCTATGGACAGGGAGTCTTTGGGGCCAACGTCCTGACTTTC.